The text below deals with one T cell receptor (beta chain). J lost 5 bases, V lost 1 base, and 0 bases had no gene match. Germline CDR1 reads SGHNT; CDR2 reads YENEEA. The CDR3 is made up of 14 amino acids. These data come from a study of blood T cell repertoires in COVID-19. Original handling: Scientists estimated how many nucleated cells there were by amplifying reference gene primers. Assay: immunoSEQ multiplex PCR; the TCRdb copy retains only in-frame clones and omits some. From that table come the V and J calls and clone size; the DNA was used to work out D and trimming. The table has around 350,000 clones, around nine tenths seen once.

The sequence came from a human donor in a cohort sampled during active COVID-19. The specimen was peripheral blood. The chain has TRBV11-3 and TRBJ2-1, with TRBD2 matching 9 bases. CDR3 nucleotide sequence: TGTGCCAGCAGCTTAGTAGCGGGGGACAATGAGCAGTTCTTC. Translated, it gives CASSLVAGDNEQFF.